This T cell receptor beta chain was captured by sequencing in a study of blood T cell repertoires in COVID-19. Here immunoSEQ multiplex PCR was the method, and the copy in TCRdb shows in-frame clones only, minus some. This sample has 200,000 to 250,000 clones; 80% occur once, and the top ten carry 4.3%. Ages ranged from about 18 to 89 years, with residence in 24 US areas. Cohort allocation depended upon clinical history that participants reported. Only one count was recorded for this clone. The clonotype comes from a man aged 30 to 45 with acute COVID-19. Sequenced sample: PBMCs or T cells enriched from blood (not recorded which).

Written as DNA, the CDR3 is TGCGCCAGCAGCCCGTCGACAGGGATGAGTACCGGGGAGCTGTTTTTT. Protein sequence: CASSPSTGMSTGELFF. This chain links TRBV4-1 with TRBJ2-2; 7 nucleotides match TRBD1. The CDR3 has 16 amino acids. The V segment lost 4 bases and the J segment 5 bases; nucleotides outside the gene matches: 10. The germline V gene has CDR1 MGHRA and CDR2 YSYEKL.